The 4 T cell receptor beta chains given below trace back to one sample, sequenced in a study of beta chain features in type 1 diabetes. Findings of the study overall: Shorter TCRB CDR3s, moderately but significantly so, marked every one of the four CD4+ subsets in Type 1 diabetes patients.

For these receptors, no antigen is known. The sequenced template was cDNA made from the entire isolated RNA. Profiling relied on immunoSEQ multiplex PCR, and the TCRdb table lists in-frame clones only, not all of them. The sample records roughly 700,000 clones, around 15% being singletons. Sequencing was carried out using naive CD4+ T cells from blood. These receptors all come from a man aged 18 to 30 with type 1 diabetes.

Only a few counts were recorded for this clone. The chain recombines TRBV6-5 with TRBJ2-7, with 8 nucleotides matching TRBD1. V gave up 7 bases and J gave up 5 bases; unmatched junction bases: 13. Germline V gene lookup returns CDR1 MNHEY and CDR2 SVGAGI. The CDR3 is 15 residues long. The CDR3: CASKYLSDRGHEQYF. In DNA, the CDR3 is TGTGCCAGCAAGTACCTCAGTGACAGGGGTCACGAGCAGTACTTC.

This rearrangement joins TRBV13 to TRBJ1-1, with TRBD1 matching over 9 bases. CDR3 size: 18 residues. The germline CDR1 and CDR2 sequences are PRHDT and FYEKMQ (reference sequence). The J segment lost 0 bases and the V segment lost 0 bases, leaving 8 bases of the junction unmatched. The CDR3 spells CASSLGWTGARMNTEAFF. CDR3 nucleotides: TGTGCCAGCAGCTTAGGATGGACAGGGGCCCGTATGAACACTGAAGCTTTCTTT.

This chain joins TRBV19 and TRBJ2-6; D is unclear. CDR1 LNHDA and CDR2 SQIVND come from the germline V gene (reference sequence). Trimming stripped 7 bases from V and 2 bases from J, with 9 bases between. The CDR3 totals 14 residues. The CDR3 loop is CASIRDAGANVLTF. The CDR3 DNA is TGTGCCAGTATACGTGACGCTGGGGCCAACGTCCTGACTTTC. Using reference TRBV19 and TRBJ2-6 for the parts outside the CDR3, the full variable domain is DGGITQSPKYLFRKEGQNVTLSCEQNLNHDAMYWYRQDPGQGLRLIYYSQIVNDFQKGDIAEGYSVSREKKESFPLTVTSAQKNPTAFYLCASIRDAGANVLTFGAGSRLTVL.

The genes are TRBV5-4 and TRBJ1-2; no clear D. Trimming shortened V by 0 bases and J by 8 bases, and 14 bases separated the two germline ends. CDR3 length: 14 residues. Germline V gene lookup returns CDR1 SGHNT and CDR2 YYREEE (reference sequence). The DNA of the CDR3 is TGTGCCAGCAGCTTGGAGGCTCTAAAGCGCGGCTACACCTTC. Translated: CASSLEALKRGYTF.